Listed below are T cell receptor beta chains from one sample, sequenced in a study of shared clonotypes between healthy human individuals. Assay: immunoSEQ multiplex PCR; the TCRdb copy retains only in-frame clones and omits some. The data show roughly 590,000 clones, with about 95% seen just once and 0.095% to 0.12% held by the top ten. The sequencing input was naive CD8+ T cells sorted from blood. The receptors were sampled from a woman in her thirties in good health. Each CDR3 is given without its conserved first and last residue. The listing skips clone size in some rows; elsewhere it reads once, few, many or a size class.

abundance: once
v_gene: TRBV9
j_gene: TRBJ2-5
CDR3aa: ASSVAGLAVGETQY

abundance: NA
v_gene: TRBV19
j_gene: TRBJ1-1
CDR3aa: ASITGTNTEAF

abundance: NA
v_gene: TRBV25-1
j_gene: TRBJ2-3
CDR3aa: ASSDIWTGEGDTDTQY

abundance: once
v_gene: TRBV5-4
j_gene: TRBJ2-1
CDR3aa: ASSLGTYNEQF

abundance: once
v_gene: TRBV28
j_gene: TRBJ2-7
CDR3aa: ASSSRDNSYEQY

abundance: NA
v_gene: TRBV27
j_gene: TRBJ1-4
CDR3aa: ASSLLTNEKLF

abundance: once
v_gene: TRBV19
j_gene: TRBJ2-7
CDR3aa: ASSYRESSYEQY

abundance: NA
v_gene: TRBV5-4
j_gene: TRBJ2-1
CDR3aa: ASSFGTGVPNEQF

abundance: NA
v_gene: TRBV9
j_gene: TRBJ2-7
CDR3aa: ASSAGTSPYEQY

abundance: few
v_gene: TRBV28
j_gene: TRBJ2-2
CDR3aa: ASSFLGTGELF

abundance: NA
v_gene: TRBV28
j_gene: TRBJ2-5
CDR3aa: ASSLEGPETQY

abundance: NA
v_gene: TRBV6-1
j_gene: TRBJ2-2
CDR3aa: ASSEGLGWGPGELF

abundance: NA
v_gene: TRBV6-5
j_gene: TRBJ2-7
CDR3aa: ASTTSGESYEQY

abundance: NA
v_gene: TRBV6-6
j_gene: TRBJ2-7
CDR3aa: ASSYSLAEAYEQY

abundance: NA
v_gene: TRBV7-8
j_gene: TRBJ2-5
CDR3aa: ASIPRGQGLRYQETQY

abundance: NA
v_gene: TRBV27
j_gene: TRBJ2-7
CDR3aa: ASRPSWAAETYEQY

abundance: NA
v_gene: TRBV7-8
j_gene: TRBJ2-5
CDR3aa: ASSLFEREIGTQY

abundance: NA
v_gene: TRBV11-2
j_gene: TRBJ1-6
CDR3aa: ASSSTGTEIYNSPLH

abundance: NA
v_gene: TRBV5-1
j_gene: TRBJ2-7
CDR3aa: ASSSDGPYEQY

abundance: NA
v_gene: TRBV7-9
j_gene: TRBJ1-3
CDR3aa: ASSFDTIY

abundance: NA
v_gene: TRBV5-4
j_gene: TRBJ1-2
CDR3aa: ASSLARLARDYT

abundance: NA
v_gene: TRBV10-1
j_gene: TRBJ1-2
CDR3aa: ASSEDRADGYT

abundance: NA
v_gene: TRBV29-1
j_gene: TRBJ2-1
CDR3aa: SVDSGLDYNEQF

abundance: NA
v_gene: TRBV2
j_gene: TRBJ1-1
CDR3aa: ASLALTTEAF

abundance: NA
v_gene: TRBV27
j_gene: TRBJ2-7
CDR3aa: ASSPGTALGEQY

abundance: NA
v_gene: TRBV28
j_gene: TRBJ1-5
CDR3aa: ASSSYRGLGQPQH

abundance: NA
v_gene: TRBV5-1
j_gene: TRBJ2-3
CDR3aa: ASSGGQRESATDTQY

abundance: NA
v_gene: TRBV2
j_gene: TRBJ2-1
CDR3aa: ASRGFGTSGREDSYNEQF

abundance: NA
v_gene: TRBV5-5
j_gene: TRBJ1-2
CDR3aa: ASSLRGGSLYT

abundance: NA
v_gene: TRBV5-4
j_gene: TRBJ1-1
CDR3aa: ASSDRTGERGTEAF

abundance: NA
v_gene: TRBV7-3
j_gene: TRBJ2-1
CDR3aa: ASSSATGIDEQF

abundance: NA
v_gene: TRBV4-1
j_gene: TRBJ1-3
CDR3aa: ASSGERGTDSSGNTIY

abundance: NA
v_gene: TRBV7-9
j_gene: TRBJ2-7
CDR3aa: ASSLYDPYEQY

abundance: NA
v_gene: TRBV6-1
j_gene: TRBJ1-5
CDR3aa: ASSVPGQGIYQPQH

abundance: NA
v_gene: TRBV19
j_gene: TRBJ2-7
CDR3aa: ASSGTGASFPGEQY

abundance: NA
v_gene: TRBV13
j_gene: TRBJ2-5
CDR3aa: ASSLRQQTETQY

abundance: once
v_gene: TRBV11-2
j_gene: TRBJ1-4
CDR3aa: ASSLVEGEKLF

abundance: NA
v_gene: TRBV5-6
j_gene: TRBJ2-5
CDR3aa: ASSFVGQGQGETQY

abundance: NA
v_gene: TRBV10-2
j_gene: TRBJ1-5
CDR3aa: ASSESSGTGHQPQH

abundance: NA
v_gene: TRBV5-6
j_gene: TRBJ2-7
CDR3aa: ASSWKPQASGSYEQY

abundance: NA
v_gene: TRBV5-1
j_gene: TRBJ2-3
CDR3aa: ASSLSGSGTDTQY

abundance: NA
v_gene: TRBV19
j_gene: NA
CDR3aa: ASSTTSAAYEQY

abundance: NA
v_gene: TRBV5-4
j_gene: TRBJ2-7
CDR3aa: ASSQTSNPYEQY

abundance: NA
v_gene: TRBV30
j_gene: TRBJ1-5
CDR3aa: AWSVALQPQH